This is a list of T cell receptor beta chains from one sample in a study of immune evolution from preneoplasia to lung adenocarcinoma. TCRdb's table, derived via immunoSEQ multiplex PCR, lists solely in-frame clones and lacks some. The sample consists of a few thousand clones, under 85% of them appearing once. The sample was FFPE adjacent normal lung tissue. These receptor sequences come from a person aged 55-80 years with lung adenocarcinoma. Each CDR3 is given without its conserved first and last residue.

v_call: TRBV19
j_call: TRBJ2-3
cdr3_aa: ASSTGTHSTDTQY

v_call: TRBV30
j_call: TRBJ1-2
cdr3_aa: AWSFTGGNGYT

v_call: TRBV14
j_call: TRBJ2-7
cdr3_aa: ASSPRTADSYEQY

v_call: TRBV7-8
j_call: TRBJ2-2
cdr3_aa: ASSLAAGVAGELF

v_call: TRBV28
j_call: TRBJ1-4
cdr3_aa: ASSLFGPANEKLF

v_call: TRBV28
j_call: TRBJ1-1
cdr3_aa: ASSPPRGQGGTEAF

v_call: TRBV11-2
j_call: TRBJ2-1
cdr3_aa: ASSSQGNEQF

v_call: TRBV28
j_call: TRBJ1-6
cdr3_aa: ASTGGRLDSPLH

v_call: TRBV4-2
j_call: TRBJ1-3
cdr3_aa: ASSQEEVGRNAAGNTIY

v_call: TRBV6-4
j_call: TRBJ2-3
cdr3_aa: ASSDRASTDTQY

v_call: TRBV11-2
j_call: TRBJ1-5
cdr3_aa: ASSPTGSDQPQH

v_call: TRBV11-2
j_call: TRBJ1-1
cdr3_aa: ASSPGGGVNTEAF

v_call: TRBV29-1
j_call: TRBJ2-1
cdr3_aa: SVDGYNEQF

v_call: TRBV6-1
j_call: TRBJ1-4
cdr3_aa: ASWQGQGPNEKLF

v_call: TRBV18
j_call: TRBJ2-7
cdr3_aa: ASSPDSYEQY

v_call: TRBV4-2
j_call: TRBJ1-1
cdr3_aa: ASSSGTGYTEAF

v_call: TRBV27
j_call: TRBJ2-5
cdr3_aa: ASSSGVGGTQY

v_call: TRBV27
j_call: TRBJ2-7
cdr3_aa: ASSLRQGADEQY